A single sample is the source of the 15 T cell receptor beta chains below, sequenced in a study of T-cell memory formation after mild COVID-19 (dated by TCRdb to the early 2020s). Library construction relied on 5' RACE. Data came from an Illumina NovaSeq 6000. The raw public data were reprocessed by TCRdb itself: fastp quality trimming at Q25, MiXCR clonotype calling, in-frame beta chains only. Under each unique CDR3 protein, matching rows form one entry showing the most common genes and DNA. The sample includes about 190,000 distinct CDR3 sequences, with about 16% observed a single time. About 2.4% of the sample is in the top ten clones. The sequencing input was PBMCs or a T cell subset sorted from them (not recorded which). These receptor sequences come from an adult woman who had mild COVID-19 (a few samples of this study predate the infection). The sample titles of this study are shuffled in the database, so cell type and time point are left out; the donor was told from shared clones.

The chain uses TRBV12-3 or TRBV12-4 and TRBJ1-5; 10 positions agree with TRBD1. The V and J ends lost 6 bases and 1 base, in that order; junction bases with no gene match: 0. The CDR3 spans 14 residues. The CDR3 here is CASRGQGSNQPQHF. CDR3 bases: TGTGCCAGCAGGGGACAGGGGAGCAATCAGCCCCAGCATTTT.

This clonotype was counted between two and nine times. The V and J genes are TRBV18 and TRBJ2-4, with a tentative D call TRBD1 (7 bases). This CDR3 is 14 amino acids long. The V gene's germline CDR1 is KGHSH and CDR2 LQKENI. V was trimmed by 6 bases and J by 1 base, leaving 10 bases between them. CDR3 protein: CASSTGRAKNIQYF. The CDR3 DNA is TGTGCCAGCTCGACAGGGAGGGCCAAAAACATTCAGTACTTC.

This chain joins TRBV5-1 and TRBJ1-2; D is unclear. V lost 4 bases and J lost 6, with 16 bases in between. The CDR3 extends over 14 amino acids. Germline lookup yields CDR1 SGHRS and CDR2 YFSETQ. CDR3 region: CASSGETGPDGYTF. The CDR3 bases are TGCGCCAGCAGCGGAGAGACCGGGCCCGATGGCTACACCTTC.

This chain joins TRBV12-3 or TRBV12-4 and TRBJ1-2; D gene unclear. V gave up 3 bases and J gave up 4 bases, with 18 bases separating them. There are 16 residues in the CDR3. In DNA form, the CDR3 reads TGTGCCAGCAGTTTCCCCCGGGTTTGGGGAGGCTATGGCTACACCTTC. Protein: CASSFPRVWGGYGYTF.

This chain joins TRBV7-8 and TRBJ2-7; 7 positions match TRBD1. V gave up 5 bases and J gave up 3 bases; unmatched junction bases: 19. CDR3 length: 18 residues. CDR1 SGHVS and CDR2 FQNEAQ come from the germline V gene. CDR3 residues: CASSPVVVVGQTFYEQYF. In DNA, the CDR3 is TGTGCCAGCAGCCCCGTGGTTGTCGTGGGACAGACTTTCTACGAGCAGTACTTC.

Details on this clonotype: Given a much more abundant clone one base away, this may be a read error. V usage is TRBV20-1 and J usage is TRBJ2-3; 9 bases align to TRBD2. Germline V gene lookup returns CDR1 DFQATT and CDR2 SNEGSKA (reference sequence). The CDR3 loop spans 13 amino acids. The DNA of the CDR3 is TGCAGTCCTAGACTAGCGGGCACAGATACGCAGTATTTT. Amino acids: CSPRLAGTDTQYF.

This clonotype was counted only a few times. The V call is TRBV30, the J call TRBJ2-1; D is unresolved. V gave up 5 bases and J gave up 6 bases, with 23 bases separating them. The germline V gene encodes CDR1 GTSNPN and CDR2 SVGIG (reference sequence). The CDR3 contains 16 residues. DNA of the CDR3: TGTGCCTGGGGTTACGTACTGGCGAAGCGAGGCAATGAGCAGTTCTTC. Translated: CAWGYVLAKRGNEQFF.

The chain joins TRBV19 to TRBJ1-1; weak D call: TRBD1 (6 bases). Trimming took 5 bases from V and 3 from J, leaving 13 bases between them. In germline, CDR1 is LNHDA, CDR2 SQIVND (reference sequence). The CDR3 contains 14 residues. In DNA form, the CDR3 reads TGTGCCAGTAGTGATCCACAGGGATACACTGAAGCTTTCTTT. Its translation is CASSDPQGYTEAFF.

The CDR3 loop reads CSARDTSLRQVVDTQYF. The CDR3 DNA is TGCAGTGCTAGAGATACATCTCTTCGACAGGTGGTGGATACGCAGTATTTT. The rearrangement links TRBV20-1 to TRBJ2-3, with D possibly being TRBD1 (6 bases). The CDR3 loop spans 17 amino acids. The V and J ends lost 0 bases and 6 bases respectively, with 22 bases between them. The V gene's germline CDR1 is DFQATT and CDR2 SNEGSKA (reference sequence).

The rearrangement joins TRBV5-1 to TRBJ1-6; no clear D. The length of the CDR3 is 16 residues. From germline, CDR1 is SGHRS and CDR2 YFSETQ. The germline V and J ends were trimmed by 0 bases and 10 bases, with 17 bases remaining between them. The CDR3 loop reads CASSLAFLGAGSPLHF. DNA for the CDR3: TGCGCCAGCAGCTTGGCTTTCCTTGGTGCCGGATCACCCCTCCACTTT.

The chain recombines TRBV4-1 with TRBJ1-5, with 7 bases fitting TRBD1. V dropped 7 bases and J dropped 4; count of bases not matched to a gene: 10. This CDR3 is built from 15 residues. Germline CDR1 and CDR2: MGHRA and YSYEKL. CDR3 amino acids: CASNPRTGLNQPQHF. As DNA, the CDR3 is TGCGCCAGCAACCCACGGACAGGACTAAATCAGCCCCAGCATTTT.

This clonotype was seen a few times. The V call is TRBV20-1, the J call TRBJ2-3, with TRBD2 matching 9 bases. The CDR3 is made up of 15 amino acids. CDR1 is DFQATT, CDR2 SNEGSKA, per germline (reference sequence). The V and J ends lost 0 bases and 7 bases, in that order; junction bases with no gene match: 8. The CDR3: CSARERGGQPNTQYF. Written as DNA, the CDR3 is TGCAGTGCTAGAGAGCGGGGGGGACAACCTAATACGCAGTATTTT.

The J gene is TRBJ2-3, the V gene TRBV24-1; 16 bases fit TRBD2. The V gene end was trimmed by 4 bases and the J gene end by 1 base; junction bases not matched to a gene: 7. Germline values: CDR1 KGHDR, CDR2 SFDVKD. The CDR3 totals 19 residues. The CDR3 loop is CATSDSGLAGGPRTDTQYF. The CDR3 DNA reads TGTGCCACCAGTGACTCGGGACTAGCGGGAGGGCCTCGCACAGATACGCAGTATTTT.

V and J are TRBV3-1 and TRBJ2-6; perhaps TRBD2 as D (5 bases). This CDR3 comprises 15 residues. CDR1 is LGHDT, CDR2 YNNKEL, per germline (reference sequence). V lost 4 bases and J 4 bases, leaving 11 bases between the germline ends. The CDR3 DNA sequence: TGTGCCAGCAGCCGCGGGCAAGCGGGGGCCAACGTCCTGACTTTC. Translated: CASSRGQAGANVLTF. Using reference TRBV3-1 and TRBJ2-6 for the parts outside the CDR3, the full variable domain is DTAVSQTPKYLVTQMGNDKSIKCEQNLGHDTMYWYKQDSKKFLKIMFSYNNKELIINETVPNRFSPKSPDKAHLNLHINSLELGDSAVYFCASSRGQAGANVLTFGAGSRLTVL.

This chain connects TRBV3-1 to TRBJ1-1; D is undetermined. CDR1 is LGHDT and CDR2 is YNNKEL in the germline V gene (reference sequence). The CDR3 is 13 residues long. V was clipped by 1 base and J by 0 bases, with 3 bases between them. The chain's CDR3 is CASSQVLNTEAFF. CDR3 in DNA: TGTGCCAGCAGCCAAGTCTTGAACACTGAAGCTTTCTTT.